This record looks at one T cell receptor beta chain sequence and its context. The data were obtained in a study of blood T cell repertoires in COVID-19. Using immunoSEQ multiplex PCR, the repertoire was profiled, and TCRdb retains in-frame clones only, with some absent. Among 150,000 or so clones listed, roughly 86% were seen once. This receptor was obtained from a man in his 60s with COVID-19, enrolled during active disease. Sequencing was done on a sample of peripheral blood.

The CDR3 region has the DNA TGTGCCAGCAGTGAATCGACAGGGCCCTCACCCCTCCACTTT. As protein: CASSESTGPSPLHF. The rearrangement joins TRBV25-1 to TRBJ1-6, with TRBD1 matching 7 bases. The junction had 4 bases not matched to a gene; V was cut back by 1 base and J by 10 bases. CDR1 and CDR2 from the germline V gene are MGHDK and SYGVNS. This CDR3 is 14 amino acids long.